The sequence of this T cell receptor (beta chain) was determined in a study of blood T cell repertoires in COVID-19. Germline CDR1 and CDR2: MDHEN and SYDVKM. V shed 4 bases and J shed 5 bases, with 8 bases lying between them. This CDR3 comprises 13 residues. Original processing methods: Scientists estimated how many nucleated cells there were by amplifying reference gene primers. Profiled with immunoSEQ multiplex PCR; TCRdb holds only in-frame clones, not every one. The V and J calls and the clone size are those of that table, but D and trimming were determined from the DNA. The table records 52,000 or so clones, 80% to 90% of them present only once.

The receptor comes from a human donor in a cohort sampled during active COVID-19. The sequenced sample was peripheral blood. This chain joins TRBV28 and TRBJ2-2; D unclear. The CDR3 DNA sequence: TGTGCCAGCAGTTCCCTGAGGACCGGGGAGCTGTTTTTT. Translated, it gives CASSSLRTGELFF.